This record covers a single T cell receptor (beta chain). Library preparation (for TCRbeta) was performed with unique molecular identifiers. TCRdb re-called the PCR reads through MiXCR, storing one row per CDR3 protein. Of about 200,000 distinct CDR3 sequences in the sample, 8.4% are singletons; the top ten hold about 40%. The sample belongs to a study of T-cell reconstitution after alpha-beta-depleted transplantation in children. This CDR3 has 15 amino acids. Trimming cost V 5 bases and J 5 bases, with 16 bases left between them. Per germline, CDR1 ENHRY and CDR2 SYGVKD. The TCR originated in a male patient under 10 years old who had a stem cell transplant for acute myeloid leukemia, so the T cells may come from the graft donor. This chain links TRBV10-3 with TRBJ2-1; D is possibly TRBD1 (6 bases). This material consisted of PBMCs, mostly from graft donor cells, taken 360 days after TCRalphabeta/CD19-depleted stem cell transplant. In nucleotides, the CDR3 is TGTGCCATCAGTATAACCCCCGCAGGGGACAATGAGCAGTTCTTC. Translation gives CAISITPAGDNEQFF.